This T cell receptor beta chain was recorded in a study of T cell responses to AZD1222 COVID-19 vaccine. Study results and limitations: Spike-specific TCR breadth and depth both grew after two AZD1222 doses.

V lost 5 bases to trimming and J lost 9 bases; unmatched junction nucleotides: 5. The germline CDR1 and CDR2 sequences are SEHNR and FQNEAQ (reference sequence). The CDR3 runs to 13 residues. Regarding this clone: Its antigen is currently unknown.

Sequencing used immunoSEQ multiplex PCR; TCRdb keeps in-frame clones, though not all of them. The table has about 53,000 clones, approximately 84% seen once. This receptor was identified in an adult in good health. Sequencing was performed on peripheral blood, taken on day 0 of AZD1222 vaccination. The genes are TRBV7-9 and TRBJ2-1, with TRBD2 matching over 9 bases. The CDR3 nucleotides are TGTGCCAGCAGCGGCGGGAGGGCCCTTGAGCAGTTCTTC. Translated: CASSGGRALEQFF. Drawing the rest from reference TRBV7-9 and TRBJ2-1, the complete variable domain is DTGVSQNPRHKITKRGQNVTFRCDPISEHNRLYWYRQTLGQGPEFLTYFQNEAQLEKSRLLSDRFSAERPKGSFSTLEIQRTEQGDSAMYLCASSGGRALEQFFGPGTRLTVL.